The rows below give T cell receptor beta chains drawn from one sample of a study of a mutant IDH1 vaccine in newly diagnosed glioma. TCRdb's copy holds only in-frame clones and misses some; the assay was immunoSEQ multiplex PCR. The data contain 25,000 to 35,000 clones, approximately 80% of them singletons. The sample was PBMCs, taken from a glioma patient treated with radiotherapy, temozolomide or both. These receptors all come from a man aged 25 to 40 with glioma. Both conserved end residues are part of each CDR3. D genes are given only for firm matches. Part of the rows lack a size; the others show once, few, many or a class for expanded clones.

NA,TRBJ1-1,15,NA,TRBV19,CASSIDGDQNTEAFF,TGTGCCAGTAGTATAGACGGCGATCAGAACACTGAAGCTTTCTTT
few,TRBJ1-1,14,NA,TRBV19,CASSIGGGRTEAFF,TGTGCCAGTAGTATTGGAGGGGGGCGCACTGAAGCTTTCTTT
NA,TRBJ1-1,12,NA,TRBV7-9,CASSPTVLEAFF,TGTGCCAGCAGCCCGACTGTCCTGGAAGCTTTCTTT
NA,TRBJ2-7,14,TRBD1,TRBV7-2,CASRRGQGAYEQYF,TGTGCCAGCAGACGGGGACAGGGGGCCTACGAGCAGTACTTC
few,TRBJ2-7,13,NA,TRBV6-5,CASSYNLGDEQYF,TGTGCCAGCAGTTACAACCTCGGGGACGAGCAGTACTTC
NA,TRBJ2-5,15,NA,TRBV6-5,CASSYSRARGETQYF,TGTGCCAGCAGTTACTCCCGGGCCAGGGGAGAGACCCAGTACTTC
NA,TRBJ2-7,14,NA,TRBV5-6,CASTGTRTSYEQYF,TGTGCCAGCACCGGGACACGTACATCCTACGAGCAGTACTTC
few,TRBJ2-1,14,NA,TRBV29-1,CSVADDAANNEQFF,TGCAGCGTTGCCGACGACGCGGCCAACAATGAGCAGTTCTTC
NA,TRBJ1-3,9,NA,TRBV6-1,CASSEEIYF,TGTGCCAGCAGTGAAGAGATATATTTT
NA,TRBJ1-4,14,TRBD1,TRBV30,CAWGRDRVREKLFF,TGTGCCTGGGGGAGGGACAGGGTGAGGGAAAAACTGTTTTTT
NA,TRBJ1-2,15,TRBD1,TRBV6-1,CASSEGQGPSYGYTF,TGTGCCAGCAGTGAAGGACAGGGGCCCTCCTATGGCTACACCTTC
NA,TRBJ1-3,14,NA,TRBV4-1,CASSPHLTGNTIYF,TGCGCCAGCAGCCCACATTTAACTGGAAACACCATATATTTT
NA,TRBJ1-5,15,NA,TRBV19,CASSRTGDRIQPQHF,TGTGCCAGTAGTCGGACGGGGGATCGGATTCAGCCCCAGCATTTT
NA,TRBJ2-7,16,TRBD1,TRBV4-3,CASSRTQGVPPGEQYF,TGCGCCAGCAGCCGAACCCAGGGGGTCCCGCCGGGCGAGCAGTACTTC
NA,TRBJ1-1,14,NA,TRBV21-1,CASSKNPGSTEAFF,TGTGCCAGCAGCAAAAATCCGGGGAGCACTGAAGCTTTCTTT
NA,TRBJ1-5,13,NA,TRBV23-1,CASSQQGLQPQHF,TGCGCCAGCAGTCAACAGGGCCTTCAGCCCCAGCATTTT
NA,TRBJ2-1,17,NA,TRBV19,CASSRTHQRHSYNEQFF,TGTGCCAGTTCGCGGACACACCAGCGGCACTCCTACAATGAGCAGTTCTTC
NA,TRBJ1-6,13,NA,TRBV30,CAWSEARNSPLHF,TGTGCCTGGAGTGAGGCCCGAAATTCACCCCTCCACTTT
NA,TRBJ2-1,15,NA,TRBV7-6,CASSSTGTTRHEQFF,TGTGCCAGCAGCTCTACCGGGACCACCCGTCATGAGCAGTTCTTC
once,TRBJ2-7,18,TRBD2,TRBV9,CASSATLAGGQGAYEQYF,TGTGCCAGCAGCGCCACACTAGCGGGAGGGCAGGGGGCCTACGAGCAGTACTTC
NA,TRBJ2-7,16,TRBD1,TRBV2,CASTPGAGQGVYEQYF,TGTGCCAGCACCCCGGGTGCCGGACAGGGGGTATACGAGCAGTACTTC
NA,TRBJ2-2,16,TRBD1,TRBV19,CASSIKTGWATGELFF,TGTGCCAGTAGTATTAAGACAGGGTGGGCCACCGGGGAGCTGTTTTTT
NA,TRBJ1-5,12,NA,TRBV6-5,CASKAPAWPQHF,TGTGCCAGCAAGGCCCCGGCCTGGCCCCAGCATTTT
NA,TRBJ2-7,14,NA,TRBV6-6,CASSYSMGSYEQYF,TGTGCCAGCAGTTACTCTATGGGGTCCTACGAGCAGTACTTC
NA,TRBJ2-2,13,NA,TRBV10-1,CASSQLNTGELFF,TGCGCCAGCAGCCAATTAAACACCGGGGAGCTGTTTTTT
NA,TRBJ2-2,17,TRBD2,TRBV19,CASSPLGLGLVTGELFF,TGTGCCAGTAGTCCCCTTGGACTAGGACTAGTCACCGGGGAGCTGTTTTTT
NA,TRBJ1-1,18,NA,TRBV2,CASSEVPTGQLSNTEAFF,TGTGCCAGCAGTGAAGTCCCGACTGGACAGCTATCGAACACTGAAGCTTTCTTT